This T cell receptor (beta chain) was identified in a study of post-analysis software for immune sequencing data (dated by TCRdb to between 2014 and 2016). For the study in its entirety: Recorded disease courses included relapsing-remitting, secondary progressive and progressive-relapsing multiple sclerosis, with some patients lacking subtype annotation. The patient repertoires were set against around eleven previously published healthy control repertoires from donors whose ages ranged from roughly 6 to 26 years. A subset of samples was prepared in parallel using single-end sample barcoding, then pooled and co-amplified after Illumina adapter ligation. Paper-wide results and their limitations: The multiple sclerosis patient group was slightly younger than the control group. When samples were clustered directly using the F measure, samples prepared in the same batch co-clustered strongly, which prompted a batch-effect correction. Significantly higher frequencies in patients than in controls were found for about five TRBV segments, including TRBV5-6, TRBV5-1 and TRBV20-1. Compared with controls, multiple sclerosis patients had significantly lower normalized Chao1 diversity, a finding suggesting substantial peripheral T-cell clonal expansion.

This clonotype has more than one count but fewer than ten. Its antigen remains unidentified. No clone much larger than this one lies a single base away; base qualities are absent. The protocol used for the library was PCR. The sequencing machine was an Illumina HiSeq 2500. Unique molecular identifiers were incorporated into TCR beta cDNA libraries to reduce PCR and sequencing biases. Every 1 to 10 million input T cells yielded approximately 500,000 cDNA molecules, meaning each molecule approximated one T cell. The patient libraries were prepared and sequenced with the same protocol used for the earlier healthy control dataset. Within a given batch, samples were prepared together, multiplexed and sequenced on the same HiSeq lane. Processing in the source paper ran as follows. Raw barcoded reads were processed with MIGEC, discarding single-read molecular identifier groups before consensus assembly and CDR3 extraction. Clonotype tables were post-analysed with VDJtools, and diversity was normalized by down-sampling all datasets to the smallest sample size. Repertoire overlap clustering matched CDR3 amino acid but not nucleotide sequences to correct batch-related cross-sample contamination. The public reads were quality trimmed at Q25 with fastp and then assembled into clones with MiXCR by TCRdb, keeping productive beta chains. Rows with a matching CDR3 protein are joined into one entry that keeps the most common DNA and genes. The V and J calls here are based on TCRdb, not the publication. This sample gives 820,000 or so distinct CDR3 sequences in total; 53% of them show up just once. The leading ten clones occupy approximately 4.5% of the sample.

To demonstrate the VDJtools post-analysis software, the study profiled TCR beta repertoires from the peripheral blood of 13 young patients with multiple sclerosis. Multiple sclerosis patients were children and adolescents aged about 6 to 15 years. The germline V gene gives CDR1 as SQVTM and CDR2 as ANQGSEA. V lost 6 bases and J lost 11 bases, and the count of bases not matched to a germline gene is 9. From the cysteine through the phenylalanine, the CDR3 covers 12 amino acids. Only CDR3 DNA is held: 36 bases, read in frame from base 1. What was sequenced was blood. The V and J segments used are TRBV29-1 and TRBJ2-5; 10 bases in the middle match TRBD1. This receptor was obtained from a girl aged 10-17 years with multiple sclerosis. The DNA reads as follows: TGCAGCGTGGCCGGGACAGGGGTTGAGCAGTACTTC. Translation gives CSVAGTGVEQYF.